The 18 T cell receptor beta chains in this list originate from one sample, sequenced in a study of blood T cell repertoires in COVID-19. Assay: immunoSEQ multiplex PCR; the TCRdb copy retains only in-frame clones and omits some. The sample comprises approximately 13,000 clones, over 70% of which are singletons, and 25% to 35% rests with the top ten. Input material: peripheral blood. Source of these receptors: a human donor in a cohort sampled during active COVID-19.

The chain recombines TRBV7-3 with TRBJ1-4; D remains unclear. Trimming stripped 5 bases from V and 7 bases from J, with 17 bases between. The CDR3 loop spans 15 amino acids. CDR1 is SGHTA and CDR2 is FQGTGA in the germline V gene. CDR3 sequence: CASSPRANGSEKLFF. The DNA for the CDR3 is TGTGCCAGCAGCCCGAGGGCCAATGGGAGTGAAAAACTGTTTTTT.

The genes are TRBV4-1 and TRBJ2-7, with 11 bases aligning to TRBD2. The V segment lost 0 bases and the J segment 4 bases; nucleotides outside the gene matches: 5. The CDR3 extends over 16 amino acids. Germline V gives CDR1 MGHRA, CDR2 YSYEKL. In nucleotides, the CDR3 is TGCGCCAGCAGCCAAGACCGGGGACTAGCGGATTACGAGCAGTACTTC. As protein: CASSQDRGLADYEQYF.

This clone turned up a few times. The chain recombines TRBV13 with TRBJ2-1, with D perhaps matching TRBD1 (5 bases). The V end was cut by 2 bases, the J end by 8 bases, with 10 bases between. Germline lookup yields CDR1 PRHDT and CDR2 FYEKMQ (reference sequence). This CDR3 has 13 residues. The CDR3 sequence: CASSLPQGHEQFF. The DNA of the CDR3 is TGTGCCAGCAGCTTACCGCAGGGTCATGAGCAGTTCTTC.

The CDR3: CATSSLGGASNSYEQYF. CDR3 coding DNA: TGTGCCACCAGCAGCCTCGGAGGAGCCTCCAACTCCTACGAGCAGTACTTC. The chain uses TRBV15 and TRBJ2-7; possible D gene TRBD2, 5 bases. From germline, CDR1 is LNHNV and CDR2 YYDKDF (reference sequence). V was pared by 3 bases and J by 0 bases, with 18 bases between. There are 17 residues in the CDR3. Complete variable domain (other parts from reference TRBV15 and TRBJ2-7): DAMVIQNPRYQVTQFGKPVTLSCSQTLNHNVMYWYQQKSSQAPKLLFHYYDKDFNNEADTPDNFQSRRPNTSFCFLDIRSPGLGDTAMYLCATSSLGGASNSYEQYFGPGTRLTVT.

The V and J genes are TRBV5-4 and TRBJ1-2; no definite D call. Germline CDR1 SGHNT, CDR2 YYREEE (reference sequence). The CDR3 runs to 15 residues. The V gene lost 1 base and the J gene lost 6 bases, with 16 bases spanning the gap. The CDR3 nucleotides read TGTGCCAGCAGCTTGAGGAGGGAGAGGATGAATGGCTACACCTTC. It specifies CASSLRRERMNGYTF.

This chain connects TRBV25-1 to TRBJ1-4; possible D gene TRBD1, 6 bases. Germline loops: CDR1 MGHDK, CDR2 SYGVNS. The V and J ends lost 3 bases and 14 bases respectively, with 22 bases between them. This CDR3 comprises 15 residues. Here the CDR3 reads CASSERGEGWSLLFF. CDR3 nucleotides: TGTGCCAGCAGTGAGAGGGGGGAGGGTTGGTCACTGCTGTTTTTT.

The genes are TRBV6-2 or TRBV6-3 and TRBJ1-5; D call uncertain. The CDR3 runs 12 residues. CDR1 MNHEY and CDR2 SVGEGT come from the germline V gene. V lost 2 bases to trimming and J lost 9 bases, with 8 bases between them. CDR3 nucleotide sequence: TGTGCCAGCAGTTACACCGAGGGGCCCCAGCATTTT. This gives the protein CASSYTEGPQHF.

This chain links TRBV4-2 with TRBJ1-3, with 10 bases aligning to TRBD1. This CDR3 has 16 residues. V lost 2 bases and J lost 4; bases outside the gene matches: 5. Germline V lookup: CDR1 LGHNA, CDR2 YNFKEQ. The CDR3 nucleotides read TGTGCCAGCAGCCAAACCCGGGACAGGGGAGGAAACACCATATATTTT. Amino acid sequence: CASSQTRDRGGNTIYF.

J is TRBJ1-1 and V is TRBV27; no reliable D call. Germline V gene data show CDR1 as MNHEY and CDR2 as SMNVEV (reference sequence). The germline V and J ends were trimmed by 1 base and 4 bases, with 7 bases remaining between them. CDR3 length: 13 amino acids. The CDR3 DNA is TGTGCCAGCAGTTTATACGCGGGCACTGAAGCTTTCTTT. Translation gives CASSLYAGTEAFF.

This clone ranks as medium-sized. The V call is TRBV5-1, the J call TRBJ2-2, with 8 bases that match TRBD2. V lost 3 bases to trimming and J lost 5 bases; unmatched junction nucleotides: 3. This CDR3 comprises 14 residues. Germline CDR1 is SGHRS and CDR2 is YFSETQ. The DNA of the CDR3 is TGCGCCAGCAGCTCCGGGACTAGAACCGGGGAGCTGTTTTTT. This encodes CASSSGTRTGELFF. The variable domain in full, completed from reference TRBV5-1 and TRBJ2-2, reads KAGVTQTPRYLIKTRGQQVTLSCSPISGHRSVSWYQQTPGQGLQFLFEYFSETQRNKGNFPGRFSGRQFSNSRSEMNVSTLELGDSALYLCASSSGTRTGELFFGEGSRLTVL.

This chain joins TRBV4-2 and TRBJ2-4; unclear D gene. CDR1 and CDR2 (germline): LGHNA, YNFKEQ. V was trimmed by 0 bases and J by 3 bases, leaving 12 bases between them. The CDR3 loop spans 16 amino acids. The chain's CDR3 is CASSQEGASGKNIQYF. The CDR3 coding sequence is TGTGCCAGCAGCCAAGAAGGAGCTTCGGGCAAAAACATTCAGTACTTC.

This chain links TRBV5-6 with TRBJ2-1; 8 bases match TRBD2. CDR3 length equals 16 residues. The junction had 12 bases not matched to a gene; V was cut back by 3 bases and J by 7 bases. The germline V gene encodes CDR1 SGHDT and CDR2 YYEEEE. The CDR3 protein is CASSSLAGKRRNEQFF. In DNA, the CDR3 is TGTGCCAGCAGCTCCTTAGCGGGAAAACGGAGGAATGAGCAGTTCTTC.

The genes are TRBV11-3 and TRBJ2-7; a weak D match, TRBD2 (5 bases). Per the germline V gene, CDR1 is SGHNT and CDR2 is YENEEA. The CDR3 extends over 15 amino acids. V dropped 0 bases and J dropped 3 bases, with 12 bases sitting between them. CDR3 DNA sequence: TGTGCCAGCAGCTTAGATCCCCGTCGGGGCTACGAGCAGTACTTC. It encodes CASSLDPRRGYEQYF.

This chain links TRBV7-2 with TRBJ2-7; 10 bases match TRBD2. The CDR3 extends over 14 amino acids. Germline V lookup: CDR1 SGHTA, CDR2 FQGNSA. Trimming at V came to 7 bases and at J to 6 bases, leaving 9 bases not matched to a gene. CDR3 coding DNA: TGTGCCAGCACCTCCGGGACTAGCGAGTTCGAGCAGTACTTC. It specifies CASTSGTSEFEQYF.

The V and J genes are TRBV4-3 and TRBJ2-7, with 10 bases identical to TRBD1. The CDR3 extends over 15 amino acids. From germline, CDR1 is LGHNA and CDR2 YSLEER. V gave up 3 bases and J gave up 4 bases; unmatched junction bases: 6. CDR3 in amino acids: CASSHSGTGEYEQYF. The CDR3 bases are TGCGCCAGCAGCCATTCCGGGACAGGGGAGTACGAGCAGTACTTC.

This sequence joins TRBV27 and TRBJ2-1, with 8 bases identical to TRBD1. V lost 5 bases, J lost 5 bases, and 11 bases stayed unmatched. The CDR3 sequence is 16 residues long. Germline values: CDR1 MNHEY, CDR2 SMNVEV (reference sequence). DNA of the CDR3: TGTGCCAGCAGTCCGCCTCCCAGGACAGGGAACAATGAGCAGTTCTTC. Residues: CASSPPPRTGNNEQFF.

CDR3 in amino acids: CASSQTRLAPSTDTQYF. CDR3 nucleotides: TGCGCCAGCAGCCAAACACGACTAGCCCCCAGCACAGATACGCAGTATTTT. The genes are TRBV4-1 and TRBJ2-3; 7 bases are shared with TRBD2. The CDR3 spans 17 residues. V shed 2 bases and J 0 bases; nucleotides not matched to a gene: 8. Germline V gene lookup returns CDR1 MGHRA and CDR2 YSYEKL.

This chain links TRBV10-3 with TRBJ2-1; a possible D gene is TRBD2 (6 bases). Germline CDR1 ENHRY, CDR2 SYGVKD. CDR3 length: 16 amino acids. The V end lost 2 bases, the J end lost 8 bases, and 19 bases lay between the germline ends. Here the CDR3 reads CAISERGSEGGDEQFF. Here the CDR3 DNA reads TGTGCCATCAGTGAGCGGGGGTCGGAAGGAGGCGATGAGCAGTTCTTC.